The 19 T cell receptor beta chains below were found in one sample sequenced in a study of T cells after posttransplantation cyclophosphamide. Generated by immunoSEQ multiplex PCR, the TCRdb table keeps only in-frame clones and is missing some. Sampling found 5,500 to 7,500 clones, none seen once. Cyclophosphamide on days +3 and +4 followed busulfan-fludarabine conditioning and a marrow graft. The sample was PBMCs, taken after allogeneic stem cell transplant with posttransplant cyclophosphamide. These receptors were obtained from a male patient between 45 and 60 years old who received an allogeneic stem cell transplant from an unrelated donor, was CMV-positive, and had acute GVHD only. Certain T cells may be donor cells from the graft.

This clone was counted at least ten times. The CDR3 region has the DNA TGCGCCAGCAGCCAAGGTCGGACTAGCGGCCAGCAGTTCTTC. Translated: CASSQGRTSGQQFF. The chain carries TRBV4-1 and TRBJ2-1; TRBD2 matches 10 bases. The trim removed 1 base at V and 11 bases at J, leaving 5 bases unmatched. Germline V gene lookup returns CDR1 MGHRA and CDR2 YSYEKL. CDR3 length equals 14 residues.

This clone appeared many times. The V call is TRBV25-1, the J call TRBJ1-1; TRBD1 agrees at 8 bases. Unmatched junction bases numbered 8, after V lost 4 bases and J lost 4 bases. The CDR3 has 15 amino acids. Germline CDR1 and CDR2: MGHDK and SYGVNS. CDR3 nucleotides: TGTGCCAGCAGTGGAGCAGGGGGCGCGGTCACTGAAGCTTTCTTT. It yields the protein CASSGAGGAVTEAFF.

This clone was recorded a few times. The chain carries TRBV4-2 and TRBJ2-3; D call uncertain. The CDR3 extends over 13 amino acids. The germline CDR1 and CDR2 sequences are LGHNA and YNFKEQ. V was cut by 2 bases and J by 5 bases, with 8 bases left in between. The CDR3 loop reads CASSQYLGDTQYF. In nucleotides, the CDR3 is TGTGCCAGCAGCCAATACCTAGGAGATACGCAGTATTTT.

This clone has ten or more counts. V gene TRBV2 combines with J gene TRBJ2-6; D call uncertain. Germline assignment: CDR1 SNHLY and CDR2 FYNNEI. Trimming removed 6 bases from V and 0 bases from J, with 6 bases in between. The CDR3 runs to 14 residues. The CDR3 loop is CASRFSSGANVLTF. CDR3 DNA sequence: TGTGCCAGCAGGTTTAGCTCTGGGGCCAACGTCCTGACTTTC.

This clone was counted at least ten times. This sequence joins TRBV12-5 and TRBJ2-5; 8 bases agree with TRBD2. In germline, CDR1 is LGHNT, CDR2 FRNRAP. The CDR3 totals 14 residues. Trimming at V came to 5 bases and at J to 5 bases, leaving 7 bases not matched to a gene. The CDR3 DNA is TGTGCTAGTGGTATGAGCGGGAGCAGGGAGACCCAGTACTTC. Its translation: CASGMSGSRETQYF. Full variable domain (rest looked up from reference TRBV12-5 and TRBJ2-5): DARVTQTPRHKVTEMGQEVTMRCQPILGHNTVFWYRQTMMQGLELLAYFRNRAPLDDSGMPKDRFSAEMPDATLATLKIQPSEPRDSAVYFCASGMSGSRETQYFGPGTRLLVL.

This clone has at least ten counts. V gene TRBV18 combines with J gene TRBJ2-3; 8 bases are a match to TRBD1. In germline, CDR1 is KGHSH, CDR2 LQKENI. Trimming cost V 3 bases and J 1 base; bases outside gene matches: 3. This CDR3 has 15 residues. The CDR3 sequence is CASSPDRGGTDTQYF. In DNA form, the CDR3 reads TGTGCCAGCTCACCCGACAGGGGTGGCACAGATACGCAGTATTTT.

The rearrangement joins TRBV6-4 to TRBJ2-1, with TRBD2 identical over 7 bases. The CDR3 extends over 15 amino acids. The germline V gene has CDR1 MRHNA and CDR2 SNTAGT. The trim removed 3 bases at V and 10 bases at J, leaving 12 bases unmatched. The CDR3, as DNA: TGTGCCAGCAGTGAATCAGGACTAGTGGGCGGAGAGCAGTTCTTC. The encoded protein is CASSESGLVGGEQFF.

Concerning this clone itself: Since a far larger clone is one base different, this is likely a read error. This chain connects TRBV2 to TRBJ1-5; perhaps TRBD1 as D (6 bases). The CDR3 consists of 15 residues. Germline V CDR1 and CDR2: SNHLY, FYNNEI. CDR3 in amino acids: CASSQGGGSFQPPHF. In DNA, the CDR3 is TGTGCCAGCAGCCAAGGGGGTGGCTCATTTCAGCCCCCGCATTTT.

In its sample, this clone ranks as medium-sized. The V and J genes are TRBV19 and TRBJ2-3, with TRBD2 as a possible D gene (5 bases). The CDR3 is 13 residues long. Germline values: CDR1 LNHDA, CDR2 SQIVND (reference sequence). Between the trimmed V and J ends, which lost 6 bases and 10 bases, there was a span of 17 bases. For the CDR3, the DNA is TGTGCCAGTAGCGCACGGACCAGCGGAGCGCAGTATTTT. Encoded protein: CASSARTSGAQYF.

This clone was seen ten or more times. The rearrangement uses TRBV27 and TRBJ2-3; 16 bases align to TRBD2. This CDR3 is 18 amino acids long. Germline CDR1 is MNHEY and CDR2 is SMNVEV (reference sequence). The trim removed 5 bases at V and 2 bases at J, leaving 7 bases unmatched. DNA for the CDR3: TGTGCCAGCAGTCCCGGGGGACTAGCGGGGGGGCCCACAGATACGCAGTATTTT. This codes for CASSPGGLAGGPTDTQYF.

This clone came up many times. This sample also contains other DNA sequences that code for the same CDR3. V gene TRBV7-2 combines with J gene TRBJ2-5, with 10 positions matching TRBD2. The V segment lost 7 bases and the J segment 5 bases; nucleotides outside the gene matches: 10. In germline, CDR1 is SGHTA, CDR2 FQGNSA. This CDR3 comprises 15 residues. For the CDR3, the DNA is TGTGCCAGCACCTTTAGCGGGAGGAGTGGGGAGACCCAGTACTTC. Its translation: CASTFSGRSGETQYF.

This clone was picked up many times. The chain has TRBV6-5 and TRBJ2-7; 7 bases agree with TRBD2. The CDR3 contains 15 residues. Germline V lookup: CDR1 MNHEY, CDR2 SVGAGI. V was pared by 0 bases and J by 1 base, with 3 bases of the junction left unmatched. The CDR3 loop is CASSYSLAASYEQYF. The CDR3 region has the DNA TGTGCCAGCAGTTACTCCCTAGCGGCTTCCTACGAGCAGTACTTC.

The sample holds many counts of this clone. This chain uses TRBV28 with TRBJ1-5; D perhaps matches TRBD1 (5 bases). The CDR3 extends over 14 amino acids. Trimming took 4 bases from V and 4 from J, leaving 11 bases between them. From germline, CDR1 is MDHEN and CDR2 SYDVKM. The CDR3 nucleotides are TGTGCCAGCAGTTGGGGGGAGACTAATCAGCCCCAGCATTTT. This codes for CASSWGETNQPQHF.

This clone was counted at least ten times. The rearrangement uses TRBV4-3 and TRBJ2-7, with a weak D call TRBD2 (5 bases). Between the trimmed V and J ends, which lost 1 base and 2 bases, there was a span of 12 bases. The CDR3 has 15 amino acids. Germline CDR1 is LGHNA and CDR2 is YSLEER. CDR3 sequence: CASSQGGPGTYEQYF. CDR3 in DNA: TGCGCCAGCAGCCAAGGCGGTCCGGGGACCTACGAGCAGTACTTC.

The table lists this clone with many counts. The gene calls are TRBV2 and TRBJ2-2; 7 nucleotides match TRBD1. From germline, CDR1 is SNHLY and CDR2 FYNNEI. The V and J ends lost 6 bases and 0 bases, in that order; junction bases with no gene match: 4. The CDR3 runs to 15 residues. CDR3 sequence reads: CASSRQGANTGELFF. CDR3 coding DNA: TGTGCCAGCAGCAGGCAGGGGGCGAACACCGGGGAGCTGTTTTTT.

This clone was recorded many times. J is TRBJ2-1 and V is TRBV9; 8 bases are shared with TRBD2. Trimming at V came to 0 bases and at J to 3 bases, leaving 8 bases not matched to a gene. CDR1 SGDLS and CDR2 YYNGEE come from the germline V gene. The CDR3 is 17 amino acids. DNA of the CDR3: TGTGCCAGCAGCGTAGGTCCCTACGGGAGGGGCTACAATGAGCAGTTCTTC. Its protein is CASSVGPYGRGYNEQFF.

This clone was detected many times. This chain connects TRBV5-5 to TRBJ2-7; 10 bases fit TRBD1. Losses at the gene ends were 1 base for V and 3 bases for J; bases not matched to a gene: 4. The CDR3 consists of 15 residues. Per germline, CDR1 SGHKS and CDR2 YYEKEE (reference sequence). CDR3 DNA: TGTGCCAGCAGCTTGATGGGGGACAGGGGCTACGAGCAGTACTTC. Residues: CASSLMGDRGYEQYF.

This clone was seen repeatedly, ten times or more. The rearrangement uses TRBV7-6 and TRBJ1-4, with 8 bases identical to TRBD1. This CDR3 contains 14 residues. The V gene's germline CDR1 is SGHVS and CDR2 FNYEAQ. V gave up 5 bases and J gave up 7 bases; unmatched junction bases: 6. CDR3 DNA: TGTGCCAGCAGCCCACAGGGGGGCAGTGAAAAACTGTTTTTT. This sequence encodes CASSPQGGSEKLFF.

V is TRBV4-2 and J is TRBJ2-1, with D possibly being TRBD1 (5 bases). CDR1 and CDR2 from the germline V gene are LGHNA and YNFKEQ. V lost 4 bases, J lost 4 bases, and 8 bases lay in between. The CDR3 sequence is 13 residues long. The CDR3 DNA reads TGTGCCAGCAGCCCAGACAGATACAATGAGCAGTTCTTC. It specifies CASSPDRYNEQFF.